The 14 T cell receptor beta chains presented below share a single source sample, sequenced in a study of regulatory T cells in long-lasting Graves disease. CDR3 regions were amplified by Arm-PCR using iRepertoire HTBI primers to build TCR beta libraries. TCRdb processed the multiplex PCR reads anew with MiXCR; each CDR3 protein has one entry. Here the sample spans about 470,000 distinct CDR3 sequences, less than 25% being singletons. The time point here: persistent/refractory GD, antithyroid drugs over 5 years with positive TRAb. RNA extracted from PBMCs served as the sequencing template. The sequencing here drew on peripheral blood mononuclear cells (PBMCs), taken when the disease was refractory, from a patient treated with antithyroid drugs. The receptors originated from a female donor with Graves disease.

This clonotype was seen ten or more times. This chain joins TRBV5-1 and TRBJ2-5; D is unresolved. The CDR3 contains 13 residues. Trimming stripped 2 bases from V and 5 bases from J, with 10 bases between. From germline, CDR1 is SGHRS and CDR2 YFSETQ. CDR3 DNA: TGCGCCAGCAGCTTCTGGCCCGGGGAGACCCAGTACTTC. Its translation: CASSFWPGETQYF.

A few counts support this clonotype. V is TRBV19 and J is TRBJ2-7, with D hard to call. V was clipped by 6 bases and J by 6 bases, with 15 bases between them. The CDR3 runs 13 residues. Germline CDR1 LNHDA, CDR2 SQIVND (reference sequence). DNA of the CDR3: TGTGCCAGTAGCCCGAAAGGCGGCCGCGAGCAGTACTTC. It translates to CASSPKGGREQYF. The variable domain in full, with the rest retrieved from reference TRBV19 and TRBJ2-7, is DGGITQSPKYLFRKEGQNVTLSCEQNLNHDAMYWYRQDPGQGLRLIYYSQIVNDFQKGDIAEGYSVSREKKESFPLTVTSAQKNPTAFYLCASSPKGGREQYFGPGTRLTVT.

The chain combines TRBV29-1 with TRBJ2-7, with D possibly being TRBD1 (6 bases). The CDR3 has 13 residues. From germline, CDR1 is SQVTM and CDR2 ANQGSEA. CDR3 sequence (DNA): TGCAGTATTACCCTAGGGGGCTCCTACGAGCAGTACTTC. This codes for CSITLGGSYEQYF.

This clonotype was observed at least ten times. The chain links TRBV6-5 to TRBJ2-7; D assignment may be TRBD1 or TRBD2 (5 bases each). CDR3 length equals 16 residues. Trimming shortened V by 0 bases and J by 0 bases, and 12 bases separated the two germline ends. Germline V gene lookup returns CDR1 MNHEY and CDR2 SVGAGI. Here the CDR3 reads CASSYSGTVNSYEQYF. CDR3 in DNA: TGTGCCAGCAGTTACTCAGGGACGGTCAACTCCTACGAGCAGTACTTC.

The chain combines TRBV29-1 with TRBJ2-7; 8 nucleotides match TRBD1. Germline loops: CDR1 SQVTM, CDR2 ANQGSEA. The CDR3 loop spans 15 amino acids. V trimming: 4 bases; J trimming: 3 bases; junction bases outside the gene matches: 11. CDR3 sequence reads: CSVGAPRGLNYEQYF. The CDR3 DNA reads TGCAGCGTTGGAGCCCCCAGGGGGCTCAACTACGAGCAGTACTTC.

V is TRBV6-2 or TRBV6-3 and J is TRBJ2-7; D may be TRBD1 (5 bases). Trimming took 5 bases from V and 0 from J, leaving 17 bases between them. Looked up from germline, CDR1 is MNHEY and CDR2 is SVGEGT. The CDR3 runs 16 residues. CDR3 DNA sequence: TGTGCCAGCAGTGAGTATACTCGGACACTCTCCTACGAGCAGTACTTC. Translated, it gives CASSEYTRTLSYEQYF.

There are a few counts of this clonotype. The chain combines TRBV5-1 with TRBJ1-1; D gene unclear. V shed 0 bases and J shed 1 base, with 16 bases lying between them. The CDR3 covers 17 residues. From germline, CDR1 is SGHRS and CDR2 YFSETQ. This CDR3 is CASSLGPARHRNTEAFF. The CDR3, as DNA: TGCGCCAGCAGCTTGGGGCCGGCACGGCATAGGAACACTGAAGCTTTCTTT.

The chain links TRBV30 to TRBJ2-7; no clear D. V shed 0 bases and J shed 5 bases, with 11 bases lying between them. This CDR3 comprises 13 residues. The V gene's germline CDR1 is GTSNPN and CDR2 SVGIG (reference sequence). CDR3 DNA sequence: TGTGCCTGGAGTGTAGCTTTTGTGGACGAGCAGTACTTC. Residues: CAWSVAFVDEQYF.

In its sample, this clonotype was seen many times. The chain joins TRBV6-1 to TRBJ2-4, with a possible D match to TRBD1 (5 bases). CDR3 length: 17 amino acids. The V gene's germline CDR1 is MNHNS and CDR2 SASEGT. V lost 2 bases, J lost 4 bases, and 18 bases lay in between. The CDR3 DNA is TGTGCCAGCAGTGAACAGGGCCTCATCTTAGCAAAAAACATTCAGTACTTC. Amino acids: CASSEQGLILAKNIQYF.

This clonotype was recorded a few times. CDR3 sequence reads: CASRTGQVGTDTQYF. CDR3 nucleotides: TGTGCCAGCAGAACAGGCCAGGTCGGCACAGATACGCAGTATTTT. The chain combines TRBV6-1 with TRBJ2-3; D is possibly TRBD1 (5 bases). Germline V gives CDR1 MNHNS, CDR2 SASEGT. V was pared by 6 bases and J by 1 base, with 14 bases between. CDR3 length equals 15 residues.

V is TRBV27 and J is TRBJ2-7, with 13 nucleotides matching TRBD2. CDR3 size: 17 residues. From germline, CDR1 is MNHEY and CDR2 SMNVEV (reference sequence). The junction had 17 bases not matched to a gene; V was cut back by 7 bases and J by 8 bases. The CDR3 coding sequence is TGTGCCAGCATTATTCCGGGACTAGCGGGATGGGCGCAAAAGCAGTACTTC. Encoded protein: CASIIPGLAGWAQKQYF.

There are many counts of this clonotype. J is TRBJ1-2 and V is TRBV10-3; no clear D. The germline V gene has CDR1 ENHRY and CDR2 SYGVKD. The CDR3 is made up of 15 amino acids. Trimming stripped 4 bases from V and 5 bases from J, with 17 bases between. The CDR3 loop reads CAISVQSGASYGYTF. In DNA, the CDR3 is TGTGCCATCAGTGTTCAATCGGGCGCATCATATGGCTACACCTTC.

The chain links TRBV20-1 to TRBJ1-2; TRBD1 agrees at 8 bases. Per germline, CDR1 DFQATT and CDR2 SNEGSKA (reference sequence). V trimming: 6 bases; J trimming: 5 bases; junction bases outside the gene matches: 5. The CDR3 covers 12 residues. The CDR3 sequence: CSAQGAQYGYTF. The DNA for the CDR3 is TGCAGTGCCCAGGGGGCACAGTATGGCTACACCTTC.

This sequence joins TRBV30 and TRBJ1-3; no clear D. Germline CDR1 GTSNPN, CDR2 SVGIG (reference sequence). Trimming shortened V by 1 base and J by 1 base, and 8 bases separated the two germline ends. CDR3 length: 14 residues. The CDR3 is CAWSATASGNTIYF. The DNA for the CDR3 is TGTGCCTGGAGTGCAACAGCGTCTGGAAACACCATATATTTT.